The TCR beta chain described here comes from a study of blood T cell repertoires in COVID-19. About the research overall: Material from acute and convalescent COVID-19 was sourced from the United States, Italy and Spain. Sample material is recorded as cDNA or gDNA derived from T cells, B-cell-depleted T cells, or PBMCs.

In the original analysis: Reference gene primer amplification yielded estimated nucleated cell counts. Only in-frame clones appear in the TCRdb table, and some are missing; sequencing was by immunoSEQ multiplex PCR. That table is the source of V, J and clone size, and D and trimming were worked out from the DNA. The sample includes roughly 200,000 clones, 70% to 90% of them seen just once. CDR1 SGHRS and CDR2 YFSETQ come from the germline V gene. J lost 7 bases, V lost 2 bases, and 5 bases had no gene match. CDR3 length: 14 residues. The source material was peripheral blood. This clonotype was sampled from a woman of 80 years or more with acute or convalescent COVID-19. The chain uses TRBV5-1 and TRBJ2-2; 7 positions match TRBD1. The CDR3, as DNA: TGCGCCAGCAGCTTCGACAGGGCGGGCGGGGAGCTGTTTTTT. It codes for CASSFDRAGGELFF.